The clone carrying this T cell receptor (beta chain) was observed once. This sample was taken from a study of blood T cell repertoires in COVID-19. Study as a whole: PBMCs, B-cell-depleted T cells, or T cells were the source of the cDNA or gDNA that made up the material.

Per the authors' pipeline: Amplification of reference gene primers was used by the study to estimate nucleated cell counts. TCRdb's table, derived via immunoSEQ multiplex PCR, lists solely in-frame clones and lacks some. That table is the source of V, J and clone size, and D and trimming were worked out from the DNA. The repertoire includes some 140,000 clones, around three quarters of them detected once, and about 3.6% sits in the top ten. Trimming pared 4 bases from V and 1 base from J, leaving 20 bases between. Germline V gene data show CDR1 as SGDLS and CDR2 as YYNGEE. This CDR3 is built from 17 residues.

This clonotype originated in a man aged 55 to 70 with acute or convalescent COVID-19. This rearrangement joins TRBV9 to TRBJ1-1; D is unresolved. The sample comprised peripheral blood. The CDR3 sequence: CASSPTGGPLTNTEAFF. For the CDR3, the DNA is TGTGCCAGCAGCCCTACGGGCGGGCCCCTAACGAACACTGAAGCTTTCTTT.